What follows are 10 T cell receptor beta chains derived from one specimen sequenced in a study of OX40 agonist ivuxolimab in advanced cancers. Measured with immunoSEQ multiplex PCR; TCRdb has only the in-frame clones, and not every one. The sample holds about 22,000 clones, roughly 80% seen once. This sample comprised CD4+ or CD8+ T cells sorted from blood, obtained in a trial of the OX40 agonist ivuxolimab. These receptors originate from an adult with an advanced solid tumor such as melanoma, head and neck, liver or kidney cancer.

The chain joins TRBV5-5 to TRBJ2-1, with 15 bases aligning to TRBD2. This CDR3 is built from 17 residues. Germline V gene data show CDR1 as SGHKS and CDR2 as YYEKEE (reference sequence). The junction had 5 bases not matched to a gene; V was cut back by 4 bases and J by 3 bases. The CDR3 sequence: CASSTGTSGRIYNEQFF. CDR3 nucleotide sequence: TGTGCCAGCAGCACCGGGACTAGCGGGAGGATCTACAATGAGCAGTTCTTC. Combining the CDR3 with reference TRBV5-5 and TRBJ2-1 gives the whole variable domain DAGVTQSPTHLIKTRGQQVTLRCSPISGHKSVSWYQQVLGQGPQFIFQYYEKEERGRGNFPDRFSARQFPNYSSELNVNALLLGDSALYLCASSTGTSGRIYNEQFFGPGTRLTVL.

This clone occurred a few times. The chain is built from TRBV27 and TRBJ2-7; possibly TRBD2 for D (7 bases). Germline V gene lookup returns CDR1 MNHEY and CDR2 SMNVEV (reference sequence). This CDR3 comprises 15 residues. V was pared by 8 bases and J by 5 bases, with 22 bases between. The CDR3 DNA follows: TGTGCCAGCTCTCCGGGGGCGGGAGCCTGGGACGAGCAGTACTTC. This encodes CASSPGAGAWDEQYF.

The chain joins TRBV28 to TRBJ2-7; D may be TRBD1 or TRBD2 (6 bases each). Looked up from germline, CDR1 is MDHEN and CDR2 is SYDVKM. Trimming shortened V by 3 bases and J by 6 bases, and 12 bases separated the two germline ends. The CDR3 has 13 amino acids. This CDR3 reads CASSFPGAGEQYF. The CDR3 DNA sequence: TGTGCCAGCAGTTTCCCGGGGGCGGGCGAGCAGTACTTC. The variable domain in full, completed from reference TRBV28 and TRBJ2-7, reads DVKVTQSSRYLVKRTGEKVFLECVQDMDHENMFWYRQDPGLGLRLIYFSYDVKMKEKGDIPEGYSVSREKKERFSLILESASTNQTSMYLCASSFPGAGEQYFGPGTRLTVT.

The table lists this clone with a count of one. V and J are TRBV2 and TRBJ2-4; 7 nucleotides align to TRBD2. Germline V CDR1 and CDR2: SNHLY, FYNNEI. The CDR3 covers 15 residues. V shed 6 bases, J shed 5 bases, and the junction held 10 bases outside the gene matches. CDR3 coding DNA: TGTGCCAGCAGCCCGTACGCGGGAGTCCAAAACATTCAGTACTTC. Amino acid sequence: CASSPYAGVQNIQYF.

This clone was picked up one time. Here the CDR3 DNA reads TGTGCCAGCACCCTAGAGGTGGGCTACACAGATACGCAGTATTTT. Residues: CASTLEVGYTDTQYF. The J gene is TRBJ2-3, the V gene TRBV11-2; no definite D call. Trimming took off 7 bases at V and 2 bases at J, with 16 bases between the two ends. This CDR3 is built from 15 residues. Germline CDR1 reads SGHAT; CDR2 reads FQNNGV.

The chain joins TRBV4-1 to TRBJ1-5, with a tentative D call TRBD1 (6 bases). Germline V gene lookup returns CDR1 MGHRA and CDR2 YSYEKL. V lost 0 bases and J lost 3, with 15 bases in between. The CDR3 is made up of 17 amino acids. For the CDR3, the DNA is TGCGCCAGCAGCCAAGATCCCCCCGGACAGCTCAATCAGCCCCAGCATTTT. This codes for CASSQDPPGQLNQPQHF.

The chain combines TRBV30 with TRBJ2-1, with TRBD2 as a possible D gene (5 bases). The germline V gene has CDR1 GTSNPN and CDR2 SVGIG (reference sequence). The V and J ends lost 1 base and 4 bases respectively, with 11 bases between them. The length of the CDR3 is 14 residues. CDR3 residues: CAWSGAGGYNEQFF. CDR3 nucleotide sequence: TGTGCCTGGAGTGGGGCGGGTGGGTACAATGAGCAGTTCTTC.

The chain joins TRBV5-5 to TRBJ1-5; no firm D call. The CDR3 contains 15 residues. Germline V gene sequence: CDR1 SGHKS, CDR2 YYEKEE (reference sequence). V shed 1 base and J shed 0 bases, with 8 bases lying between them. CDR3 loop: CASSLWGSSNQPQHF. The CDR3 coding sequence is TGTGCCAGCAGCTTGTGGGGTAGTAGCAATCAGCCCCAGCATTTT.

For the CDR3, the DNA is TGTGCCAGCAGTGAATCTAGCGGGAGTTTTCATGAGCAGTTCTTC. Its protein product is CASSESSGSFHEQFF. This chain joins TRBV2 and TRBJ2-1; 10 nucleotides align to TRBD2. The CDR3 contains 15 residues. V gave up 2 bases and J gave up 8 bases; unmatched junction bases: 6. Germline V lookup: CDR1 SNHLY, CDR2 FYNNEI.

The chain uses TRBV9 and TRBJ2-7; the match to TRBD1 covers 7 bases. CDR1 is SGDLS, CDR2 YYNGEE, per germline. V was clipped by 0 bases and J by 5 bases; unmatched bases: 5. The CDR3 totals 14 residues. The CDR3 sequence: CASSVGDRDDEQYF. The CDR3 region has the DNA TGTGCCAGCAGCGTAGGAGACAGGGACGACGAGCAGTACTTC.